This paragraph reports one TCR beta chain. The sample is drawn from a study of blood T cell repertoires in COVID-19. Study-wide context: COVID-19 samples, acute and convalescent, were from the United States, Italy and Spain. Sources were T cells, B-cell-depleted T cells, or PBMCs; the material itself was cDNA or gDNA.

In the original workflow: Nucleated cell number was recorded as an estimate derived from reference gene primer amplification. Repertoires were generated with immunoSEQ multiplex PCR, while TCRdb's copy carries only in-frame clones and drops some. That table supplies the V and J calls and clone size; D and trimming were determined from the DNA. The data hold some 130,000 clones, with around 87% observed a single time. The ends were cut back, 3 bases at V and 2 bases at J, with 8 bases in the middle. CDR3 size: 13 residues. Germline loops: CDR1 LNHDA, CDR2 SQIVND (reference sequence). Sequencing was performed on peripheral blood. The V and J genes are TRBV19 and TRBJ2-7; D call uncertain. The sequence was obtained from a man between 45 and 60 years old with active COVID-19. The CDR3 region has the DNA TGTGCCAGTAGTATTTCCACAACCTACGAGCAGTACTTC. Its protein is CASSISTTYEQYF.